This T cell receptor (beta chain) emerged from a study of cytomegalovirus exposure and HLA in healthy donors. The study ran its PCR with 60 Vbeta and 13 Jbeta primers. Profiled with immunoSEQ multiplex PCR; TCRdb holds only in-frame clones, not every one. Of some 190,000 clones in the sample, about three quarters are singletons; the top ten hold roughly 1.5%. CDR3 length: 14 residues. V was pared by 8 bases and J by 2 bases, with 6 bases of the junction left unmatched. Germline V CDR1 and CDR2: SGHTA, FQGNSA. Sequencing was performed on PBMCs. The genes are TRBV7-2 and TRBJ2-7; 10 nucleotides line up with TRBD2. This clonotype was obtained from a man between 18 and 35 years old in good health and CMV-seronegative. This CDR3 reads CASHAGTSAYEQYF. The CDR3 nucleotides are TGTGCCAGCCACGCCGGGACTAGCGCCTACGAGCAGTACTTC.